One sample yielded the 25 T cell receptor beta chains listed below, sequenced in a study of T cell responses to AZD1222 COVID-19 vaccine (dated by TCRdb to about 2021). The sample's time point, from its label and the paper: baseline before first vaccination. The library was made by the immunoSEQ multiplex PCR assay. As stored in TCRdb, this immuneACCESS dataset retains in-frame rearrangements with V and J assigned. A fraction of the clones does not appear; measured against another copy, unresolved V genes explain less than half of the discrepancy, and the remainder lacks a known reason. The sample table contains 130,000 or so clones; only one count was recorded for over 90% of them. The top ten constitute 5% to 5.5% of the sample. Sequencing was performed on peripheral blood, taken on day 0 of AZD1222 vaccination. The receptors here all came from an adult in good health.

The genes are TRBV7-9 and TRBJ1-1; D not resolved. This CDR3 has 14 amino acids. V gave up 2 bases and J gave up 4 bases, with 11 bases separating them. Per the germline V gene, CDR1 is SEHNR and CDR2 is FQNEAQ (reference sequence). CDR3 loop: CASSLQVSFTEAFF. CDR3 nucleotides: TGTGCCAGCAGCTTACAAGTTTCTTTCACTGAAGCTTTCTTT.

As DNA, the CDR3 is TGTGCCAGCAGCAAGACAGGGTCGTGGAGCGATACGCAGTATTTT. It translates to CASSKTGSWSDTQYF. The J gene is TRBJ2-3, the V gene TRBV6-5, with 7 bases aligning to TRBD1. CDR3 length: 15 amino acids. CDR1 and CDR2 (germline): MNHEY, SVGAGI. Trimming cost V 6 bases and J 6 bases; bases outside gene matches: 12.

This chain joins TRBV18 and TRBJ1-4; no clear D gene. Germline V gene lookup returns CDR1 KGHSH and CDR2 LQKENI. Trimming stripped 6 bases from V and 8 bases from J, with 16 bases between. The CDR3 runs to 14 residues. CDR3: CASSPTFSGEKLFF. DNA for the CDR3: TGTGCCAGCTCGCCGACTTTCAGCGGGGAAAAACTGTTTTTT.

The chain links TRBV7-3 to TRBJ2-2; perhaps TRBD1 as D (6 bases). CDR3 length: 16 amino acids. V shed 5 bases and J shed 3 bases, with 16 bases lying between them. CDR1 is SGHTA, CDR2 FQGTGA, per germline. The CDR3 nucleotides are TGTGCCAGCAGCCTCAGGGGCAGGGCGGACACCGGGGAGCTGTTTTTT. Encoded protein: CASSLRGRADTGELFF.

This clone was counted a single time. The CDR3 DNA sequence: TGTGCCAGCAGCTTAGCAGGGGCCTCCACAGATACGCAGTATTTT. This sequence encodes CASSLAGASTDTQYF. The gene calls are TRBV7-6 and TRBJ2-3, with D possibly matching TRBD1 (5 bases). Trimming pared 0 bases from V and 2 bases from J, leaving 9 bases between. CDR3 length: 15 residues. The germline V gene has CDR1 SGHVS and CDR2 FNYEAQ.

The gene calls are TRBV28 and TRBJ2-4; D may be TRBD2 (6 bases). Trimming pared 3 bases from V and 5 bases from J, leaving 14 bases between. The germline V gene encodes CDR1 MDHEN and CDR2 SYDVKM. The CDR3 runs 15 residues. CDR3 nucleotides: TGTGCCAGCAGTTTCGGGATGTGGGGGGAAAACATTCAGTACTTC. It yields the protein CASSFGMWGENIQYF.

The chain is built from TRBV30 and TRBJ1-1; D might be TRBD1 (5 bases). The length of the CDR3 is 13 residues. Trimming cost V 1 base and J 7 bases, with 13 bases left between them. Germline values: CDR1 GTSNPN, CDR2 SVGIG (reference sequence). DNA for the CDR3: TGTGCCTGGAGTGCAAGACGGGACGGTGAAGCTTTCTTT. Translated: CAWSARRDGEAFF.

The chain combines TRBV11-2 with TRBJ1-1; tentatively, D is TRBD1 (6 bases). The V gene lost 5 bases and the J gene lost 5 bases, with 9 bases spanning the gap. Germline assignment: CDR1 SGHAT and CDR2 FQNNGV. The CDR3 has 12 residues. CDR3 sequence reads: CASSPQGTEAFF. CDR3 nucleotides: TGTGCCAGCAGCCCCCAGGGGACTGAAGCTTTCTTT.

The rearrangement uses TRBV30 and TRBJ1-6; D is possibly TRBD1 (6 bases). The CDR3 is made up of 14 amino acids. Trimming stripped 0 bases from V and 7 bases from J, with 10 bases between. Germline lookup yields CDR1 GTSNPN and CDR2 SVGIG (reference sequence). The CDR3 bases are TGTGCCTGGAGTGTACGGGGACAAAATTCACCCCTCCACTTT. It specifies CAWSVRGQNSPLHF.

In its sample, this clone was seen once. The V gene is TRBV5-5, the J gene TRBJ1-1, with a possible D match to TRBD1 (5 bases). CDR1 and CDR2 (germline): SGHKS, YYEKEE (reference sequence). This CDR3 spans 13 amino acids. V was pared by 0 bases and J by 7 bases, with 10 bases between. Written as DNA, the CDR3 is TGTGCCAGCAGCTTGGCAGGGACGCGTGAAGCTTTCTTT. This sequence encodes CASSLAGTREAFF.

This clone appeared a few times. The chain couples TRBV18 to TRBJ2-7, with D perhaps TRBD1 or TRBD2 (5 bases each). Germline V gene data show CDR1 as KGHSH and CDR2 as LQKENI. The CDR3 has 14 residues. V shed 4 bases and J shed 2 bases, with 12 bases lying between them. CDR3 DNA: TGTGCCAGCTCACTCGTCCGGGACGCCTACGAGCAGTACTTC. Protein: CASSLVRDAYEQYF.

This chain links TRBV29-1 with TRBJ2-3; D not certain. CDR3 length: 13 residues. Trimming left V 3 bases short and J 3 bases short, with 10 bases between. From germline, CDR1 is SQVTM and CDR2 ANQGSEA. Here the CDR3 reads CSVDREVTDTQYF. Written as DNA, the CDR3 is TGCAGCGTTGATAGAGAGGTGACAGATACGCAGTATTTT.

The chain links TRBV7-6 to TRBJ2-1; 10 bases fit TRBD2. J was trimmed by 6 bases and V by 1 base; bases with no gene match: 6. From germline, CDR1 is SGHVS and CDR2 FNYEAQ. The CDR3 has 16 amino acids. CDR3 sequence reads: CASSLDGLADSNEQFF. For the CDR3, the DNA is TGTGCCAGCAGCTTAGATGGACTAGCGGACTCCAATGAGCAGTTCTTC.

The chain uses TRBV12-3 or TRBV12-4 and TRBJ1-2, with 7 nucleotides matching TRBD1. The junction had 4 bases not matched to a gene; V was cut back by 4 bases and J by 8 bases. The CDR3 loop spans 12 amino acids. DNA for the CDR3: TGTGCCAGCAGTTCAGGGGGACGGGGCTACACCTTC. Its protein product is CASSSGGRGYTF.

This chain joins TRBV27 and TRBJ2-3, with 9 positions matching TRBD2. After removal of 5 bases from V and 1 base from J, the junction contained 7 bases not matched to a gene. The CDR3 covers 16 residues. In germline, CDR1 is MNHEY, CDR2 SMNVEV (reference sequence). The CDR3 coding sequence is TGTGCCAGCAGTACCTTAGCGGGAGTGGGCACAGATACGCAGTATTTT. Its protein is CASSTLAGVGTDTQYF.

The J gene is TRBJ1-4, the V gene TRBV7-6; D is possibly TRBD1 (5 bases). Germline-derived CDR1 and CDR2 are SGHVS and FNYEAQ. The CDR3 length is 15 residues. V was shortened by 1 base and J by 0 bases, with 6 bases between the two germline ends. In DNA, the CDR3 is TGTGCCAGCAGCTTAGGGGGCACAACTAATGAAAAACTGTTTTTT. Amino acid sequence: CASSLGGTTNEKLFF.

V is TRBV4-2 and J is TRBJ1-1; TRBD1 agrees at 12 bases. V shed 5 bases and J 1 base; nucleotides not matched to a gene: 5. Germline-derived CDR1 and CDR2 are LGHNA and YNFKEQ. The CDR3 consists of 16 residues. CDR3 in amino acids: CASSSRDRGPNTEAFF. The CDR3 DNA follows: TGTGCCAGCAGCAGCCGGGACAGGGGGCCGAACACTGAAGCTTTCTTT.

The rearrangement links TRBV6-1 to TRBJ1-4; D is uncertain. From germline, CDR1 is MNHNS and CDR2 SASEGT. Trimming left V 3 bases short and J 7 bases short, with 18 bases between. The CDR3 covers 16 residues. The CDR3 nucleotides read TGTGCCAGCAGTGATGGGAGCCCCTCCCGGATTGAAAAACTGTTTTTT. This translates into CASSDGSPSRIEKLFF.

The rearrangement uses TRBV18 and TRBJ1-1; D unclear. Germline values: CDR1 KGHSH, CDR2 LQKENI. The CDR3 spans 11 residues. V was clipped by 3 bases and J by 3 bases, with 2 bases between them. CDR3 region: CASSPHTEAFF. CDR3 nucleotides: TGTGCCAGCTCACCTCACACTGAAGCTTTCTTT.

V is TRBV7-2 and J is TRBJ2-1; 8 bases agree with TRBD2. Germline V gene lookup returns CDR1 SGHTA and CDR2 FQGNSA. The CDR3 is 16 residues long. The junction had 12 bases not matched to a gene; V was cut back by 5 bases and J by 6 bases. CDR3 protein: CASSPLSGGLLNEQFF. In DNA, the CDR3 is TGTGCCAGCAGCCCTCTCAGCGGGGGACTCCTCAATGAGCAGTTCTTC.

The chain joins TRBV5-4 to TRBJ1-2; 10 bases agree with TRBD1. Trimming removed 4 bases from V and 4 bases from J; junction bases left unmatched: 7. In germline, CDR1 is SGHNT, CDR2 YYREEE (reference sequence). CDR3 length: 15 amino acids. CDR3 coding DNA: TGTGCCAGCAGCCATGGACAGGGGGGGATCTATGGCTACACCTTC. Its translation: CASSHGQGGIYGYTF. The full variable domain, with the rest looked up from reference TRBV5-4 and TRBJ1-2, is ETGVTQSPTHLIKTRGQQVTLRCSSQSGHNTVSWYQQALGQGPQFIFQYYREEENGRGNFPPRFSGLQFPNYSSELNVNALELDDSALYLCASSHGQGGIYGYTFGSGTRLTVV.

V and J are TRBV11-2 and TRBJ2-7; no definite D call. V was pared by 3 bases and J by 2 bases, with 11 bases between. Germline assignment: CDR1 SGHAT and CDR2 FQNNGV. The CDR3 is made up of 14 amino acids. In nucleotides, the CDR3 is TGTGCCAGCAGCTTTTCCGTGCAGACCTACGAGCAGTACTTC. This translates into CASSFSVQTYEQYF. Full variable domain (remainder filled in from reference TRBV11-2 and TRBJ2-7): EAGVAQSPRYKIIEKRQSVAFWCNPISGHATLYWYQQILGQGPKLLIQFQNNGVVDDSQLPKDRFSAERLKGVDSTLKIQPAKLEDSAVYLCASSFSVQTYEQYFGPGTRLTVT.

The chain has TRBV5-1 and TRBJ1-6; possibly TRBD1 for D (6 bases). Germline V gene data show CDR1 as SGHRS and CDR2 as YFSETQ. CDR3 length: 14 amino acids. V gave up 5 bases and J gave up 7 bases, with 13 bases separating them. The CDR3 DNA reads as TGCGCCAGCAGGGGAGGGACACTAAATTCACCCCTCCACTTT. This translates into CASRGGTLNSPLHF.

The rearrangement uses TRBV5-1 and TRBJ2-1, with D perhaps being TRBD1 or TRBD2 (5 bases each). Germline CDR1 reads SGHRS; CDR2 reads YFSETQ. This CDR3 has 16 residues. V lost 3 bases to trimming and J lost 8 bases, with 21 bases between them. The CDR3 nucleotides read TGCGCCAGCAGCTACTCCGGGACCGGGGTCCGGGATGAGCAGTTCTTC. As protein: CASSYSGTGVRDEQFF.

In nucleotides, the CDR3 is TGCGCCAGCAGCTGGCGGACAGGGAATCGCTACGAGCAGTACTTC. Residues: CASSWRTGNRYEQYF. The chain combines TRBV5-1 with TRBJ2-7; TRBD1 aligns across 8 bases. Germline values: CDR1 SGHRS, CDR2 YFSETQ. V lost 3 bases to trimming and J lost 3 bases; unmatched junction nucleotides: 8. This CDR3 is 15 amino acids long.